This T cell receptor beta chain was captured by sequencing in a study of blood T cells in healthy people across ages. Broader study findings: In long-lived donors, naive CD4+ cell counts and diversity exceeded those of aged donors.

The CDR3 has 19 amino acids. V gave up 0 bases and J gave up 5 bases; unmatched junction bases: 9. The V gene's germline CDR1 is MNHEY and CDR2 SVGAGI. In regard to this clonotype: What it binds is not known.

Donors were systemically healthy Caucasian individuals from Russia aged roughly 6 to 95 years. Alongside a J-beta primer mix, a sample-barcoded 5' primer served in a second PCR lasting roughly 6 to 11 cycles. The authors tagged each cDNA molecule using a template-switch adaptor with 12 random nucleotides. Researchers report that each sample yielded at least 2.5 million CDR3-containing paired-end reads. One entry per CDR3 protein, called by TCRdb with MiXCR from the 5' RACE reads. The sample records 700,000 to 1,000,000 distinct CDR3 sequences, 40% to 50% being singletons. Specimen: blood. The chain joins TRBV6-5 to TRBJ2-1, with TRBD2 identical over 14 bases. This receptor was taken from a man between 60 and 75 years old in good health. The CDR3 nucleotides read TGTGCCAGCAGTTACTCATCCGGGACTAGCGGGGGAGACAACAATGAGCAGTTCTTC. Amino acids: CASSYSSGTSGGDNNEQFF.